This T cell receptor beta chain was obtained from a study of blood T cell repertoires in COVID-19. Whole-study context: Sample material is recorded as cDNA or gDNA derived from T cells, B-cell-depleted T cells, or PBMCs.

This CDR3 is 17 amino acids long. Germline V gene data show CDR1 as SGHAT and CDR2 as FQNNGV. With V trimmed by 7 bases and J by 0 bases, 7 bases remained unmatched. Generated by immunoSEQ multiplex PCR, the TCRdb table keeps only in-frame clones and is missing some. The table has 150,000 or so clones, roughly four fifths seen once. Sequencing was performed on peripheral blood. The V and J genes are TRBV11-2 and TRBJ2-6; 9 bases are a match to TRBD1. This sequence was found in a human donor with acute or convalescent COVID-19. The donor label of this sample is uncertain. As DNA, the CDR3 is TGTGCCAGCAAAGCCGGGACAGGGTTCTCTGGGGCCAACGTCCTGACTTTC. Encoded protein: CASKAGTGFSGANVLTF.